This T cell receptor beta chain appears in the sequencing data of a study of vaccination effects on CD4 cells after COVID-19 (dated by TCRdb to about 2022). Describing the broader study: Each participant received two doses of an mRNA SARS-CoV-2 vaccine, either BNT162b2 or mRNA-1273. SARS-CoV-2 spike-specific CD4+ TCR repertoires from before and after mRNA vaccination were compared in COVID-19 convalescent patients and in infection-naive vaccine recipients. Cultures from other donors in the study were sequenced with the Oncomine TCR Beta short-read assay on an Illumina iSeq 100. A total of more than 8 COVID-19 convalescent patients and a handful of SARS-CoV-2-naive healthy vaccine recipients were included in the full study. Pre-vaccine samples from a couple of convalescent patients were drawn 16 days and one week before the first dose, 142 and 148 days after COVID-19 diagnosis. Paper-wide results and their limitations: In convalescent patients, the post-vaccine spike-reactive repertoire was composed mainly of new vaccine-induced clones that were largely distinct from infection-induced clones. Only a small number of convalescent patients were included, and no early post-infection timepoints were available, which limited the study. Marked clonal contraction was observed in both infection-induced and vaccine-induced clones at late post-vaccination timepoints, consistent with waning T cell responses.

The CDR3 starts with the cysteine, ends with the phenylalanine, and has 19 residues. The DNA shown is the 57-base CDR3, in frame from base 1. V loses 0 bases of germline sequence and J loses 0 bases, and the interval between the two ends is 15 bases. According to the germline V gene, CDR1 reads MGHRA and CDR2 reads YSYEKL. The ViraFEST assay stimulated PBMC with viral peptide pools and then used TCR sequencing to identify antigen-specific CD4+ T cell clonotypes by expansion. After around 11 days of culture, CD4+ T cells were isolated with the EasySep CD4+ T cell isolation kit. Convalescent patients had PCR-confirmed SARS-CoV-2 infection between March and December 2020, before Alpha, Beta and Delta variants emerged in the United States. Each well held around 2 million PBMC cultured in IMDM containing approximately 5% human AB serum, about 10 IU/ml IL-2 and gentamicin, along with around 9.4 ug/ml peptides. An HIV-1 Nef peptide pool served as the negative control culture condition. On days 3 and 7, half of the culture medium was replaced with fresh IL-2-containing medium. Each peptide stimulation condition was cultured in triplicate wells unless otherwise noted. PBMC were separated from whole blood using Ficoll-Paque Plus gradient centrifugation and were then either cryopreserved at -140C or used fresh. Genomic DNA was extracted from cultured CD4+ T cells with the QIAamp micro DNA kit.

This clone was observed once. Its antigen is unknown. No base quality values were provided; no much bigger clone lies one nucleotide off. Library creation used the immunoSEQ multiplex PCR assay. DNA from the cultured, isolated CD4+ T cells was subjected to TCR beta CDR3 sequencing. In the original analysis: Non-productive TCR sequences were discarded, and reads were trimmed to the CDR3 region, with only CDR3s of 7 or more amino acids retained. The MANAFEST web app was used to identify antigen-specific clonotypes by comparing expansion in peptide wells with expansion in reference cultures. Positive clones required FDR<0.05 expansion versus reference and all other wells, odds ratio above 5, and frequency above 0.1% in two replicate wells. Cross-reactive clonotypes were defined as significantly expanded in SARS-CoV-2 spike wells and in at least one common cold coronavirus spike condition. Using the stringdist R package, CDR3 similarity was measured by Levenshtein distance, and unrooted trees were constructed with ape in R 3.6.1. TCRdb obtained this table from immuneACCESS and retained in-frame rearrangements with V and J assigned. These tables miss some clones; where compared with another copy, unresolved V genes account for less than half of the shortfall, and the remainder is unexplained. V and J calls and clone size are given by that table; D and trimming were obtained from the DNA. For this sample the table gives tens of thousands of clones, of which more than 75% were detected only once. The top ten clonotypes cover around 5% of the sample.

The sequence links TRBV4-1 to TRBJ1-6, and the D gene may be TRBD1, 5 bases matching. This TCR was recovered from a human donor who had a prior SARS-CoV-2 infection. The sequences come from CD4+ T cells from PBMCs cultured with HIV peptides, collected before COVID-19 vaccination. Interpreted using the paper, the cell subset or site label stands for: HIV-1 Nef peptide pool negative control/reference culture. The DNA sequence is as follows: TGCGCCAGCAGCCAAGAAGATTTCATAGGGGTCTCCTATAATTCACCCCTCCACTTT. The translation is CASSQEDFIGVSYNSPLHF.